The present entry profiles one T cell receptor (beta chain) with its context. This clonotype was seen more than once but under ten times. Its antigen is not yet known. Base qualities are missing; no much larger clone stands one base away. The sample originates from a study of T cells after yellow fever vaccination (dated by TCRdb to between 2018 and 2021). For the study in its entirety: The SMART-Seq v4 Ultra Low Input RNA kit was used to prepare libraries from fractions with low cell numbers. To follow T-cell clones before and after primary and booster YFV17D yellow fever vaccination, bulk TCR alpha and beta repertoires were sequenced over time. Two healthy male donors made up the cohort, one aged 18 to 30 years and the other aged 30 to 39 years. Blood was collected at multiple timepoints before and after primary and secondary immunization, and bulk PBMC replicates and cell subsets were isolated.

Overall study outcomes, separate from this receptor: The secondary T-cell response was weaker than the primary response but faster, peaking on day 5 instead of day 15. Because only two donors were included in the study, the extent to which the findings can be generalized is limited. Most clones expanded after primary vaccination (about 95% of CD4 and over 80% of CD8) were re-detected after the booster, suggesting that broad memory maintenance occurred. Computational filtering was needed because FACS-sorted repertoires could contain abundant contaminating clonotypes from the bulk population. A small fraction of clonotypes appeared in both the CD4 and CD8 compartments, likely as a result of convergent recombination.

CDR1 DFQATT and CDR2 SNEGSKA were looked up in the germline V gene (reference sequence). The cysteine opens and the phenylalanine closes a CDR3 of 16 amino acids. CDR3 DNA only is kept here, 48 bases in frame from base 1. The germline ends are 18 bases apart after V is trimmed by 1 base and J by 5 bases. Sequencing took place on an Illumina NovaSeq 6000. TCR cDNA was synthesized by 5'RACE template switching, through which a universal primer site and unique molecular identifiers were introduced. Priming for cDNA synthesis came from both the TCR alpha and TCR beta constant segments. Library amplification used two PCR steps, and the second PCR step added sample barcodes and sequencing adapters. Sequencing of libraries was done on Illumina HiSeq 2500 (2x100 bp) or NovaSeq (2x150 bp). Per the authors' processing: MIGEC handled demultiplexing of reads and collapsing into UMI consensus sequences, while MiXCR performed V(D)J alignment. Clonotypes responding to the vaccine were identified with edgeR on replicate PBMC samples, with the criteria of FDR below 0.01 and a log2 fold change above 5 up to day 15. Each bulk clonotype received a CD4 or CD8 identity based on whether the sequenced CD4 or CD8 repertoire contained that clonotype at higher abundance. TCRdb handled the public reads itself, with Q25 trimming in fastp and clone calling in MiXCR, and kept productive beta chains. Identical CDR3 protein sequences are pooled into one entry, listed with their most common genes and DNA. The V and J calls here are based on TCRdb, not the publication. The sample yields approximately 300,000 distinct CDR3 sequences; around 11% were counted once. The top ten constitute about 3% of the sample.

The sample's treatment or condition label, in plain terms: live attenuated yellow fever vaccine strain. PBMCs were isolated from peripheral blood using a standard Ficoll-Paque protocol. CD4 and CD8 T-cell fractions were isolated with Dynabeads CD4 and CD8 positive selection kits. TriZol was used to extract RNA from bulk PBMCs, from CD4 and CD8 fractions, and from dextramer-positive and dextramer-negative fractions. This clonotype was obtained from a man between 18 and 35 years old who received the YFV17D yellow fever vaccine. The sequence links TRBV20-1 to TRBJ2-1; D gene: possibly TRBD2, on 7 matching bases. The material sequenced was CD4+ T cells sorted from PBMCs, taken 45 days after the yellow fever booster vaccination. The sequenced DNA is TGCAGTGCTAGAGCCCATGGGAGGGGGGGAAACAATGAGCAGTTCTTC. Its amino acids are CSARAHGRGGNNEQFF.